What follows are 32 T cell receptor beta chains derived from one specimen sequenced in a study of CD8 T cells in Susac syndrome. Reverse transcription used roughly 0.45 to 1 ug RNA and random hexamers. In TCRdb, the immunoSEQ multiplex PCR reads were re-called with MiXCR into one record per CDR3 protein. The data show 330,000 or so distinct CDR3 sequences, 70% to 90% seen once. The sequenced material came from CD8+ T cells from PBMCs. The receptors here all came from a human donor with multiple sclerosis.

This clonotype is a singleton in its sample. The V call is TRBV24-1, the J call TRBJ2-1, with TRBD2 as a possible D gene (5 bases). This CDR3 is built from 14 residues. Germline CDR1 is KGHDR and CDR2 is SFDVKD. V was pared by 3 bases and J by 3 bases, with 8 bases between. The CDR3 DNA reads as TGTGCCACCAGTGATAGCCGGGACTACAATGAGCAGTTCTTC. Residues: CATSDSRDYNEQFF.

This clonotype was found once. The chain joins TRBV4-3 to TRBJ1-2; D perhaps matches TRBD1 (6 bases). The CDR3 length is 16 residues. Trimming took off 1 base at V and 4 bases at J, with 16 bases between the two ends. Germline CDR1 and CDR2: LGHNA and YSLEER. DNA for the CDR3: TGCGCCAGCAGCCAAGGAGCAGGGGCGTTCAGCTATGGCTACACCTTC. Translated: CASSQGAGAFSYGYTF.

The chain joins TRBV2 to TRBJ2-1; maybe TRBD2 (5 bases). CDR1 and CDR2 (germline): SNHLY, FYNNEI. The CDR3 consists of 13 residues. Between the trimmed V and J ends, which lost 4 bases and 7 bases, there was a span of 11 bases. DNA for the CDR3: TGTGCCAGCAGTGTTCTAGCTAGGAATGAGCAGTTCTTC. Protein: CASSVLARNEQFF. Based on the CDR3 plus reference TRBV2 and TRBJ2-1, the full variable domain is EPEVTQTPSHQVTQMGQEVILRCVPISNHLYFYWYRQILGQKVEFLVSFYNNEISEKSEIFDDQFSVERPDGSNFTLKIRSTKLEDSAMYFCASSVLARNEQFFGPGTRLTVL.

The V call is TRBV27, the J call TRBJ2-7; D may be TRBD2 (6 bases). The CDR3 is made up of 14 amino acids. Trimming cost V 5 bases and J 4 bases, with 15 bases left between them. Germline loops: CDR1 MNHEY, CDR2 SMNVEV (reference sequence). CDR3 sequence reads: CASSTKEGIYEQYF. For the CDR3, the DNA is TGTGCCAGCAGTACAAAGGAGGGGATTTACGAGCAGTACTTC.

This sequence joins TRBV9 and TRBJ1-1; a weak D match, TRBD1 (5 bases). The length of the CDR3 is 17 residues. Trimming pared 4 bases from V and 4 bases from J, leaving 23 bases between. Germline V lookup: CDR1 SGDLS, CDR2 YYNGEE. CDR3 DNA sequence: TGTGCCAGCAGCAAAAATTCCCTTAGCAGGGAGAGCACTGAAGCTTTCTTT. It specifies CASSKNSLSRESTEAFF. The variable domain in full, with the rest retrieved from reference TRBV9 and TRBJ1-1, is DSGVTQTPKHLITATGQRVTLRCSPRSGDLSVYWYQQSLDQGLQFLIQYYNGEERAKGNILERFSAQQFPDLHSELNLSSLELGDSALYFCASSKNSLSRESTEAFFGQGTRLTVV.

The chain links TRBV6-2 or TRBV6-3 to TRBJ2-1; D perhaps matches TRBD2 (5 bases). CDR1 is MNHEY, CDR2 SVGEGT, per germline. This CDR3 comprises 12 residues. V was shortened by 0 bases and J by 9 bases, with 6 bases between the two germline ends. The DNA for the CDR3 is TGTGCCAGCAGTTACTCGGGAGTTGAGCAGTTCTTC. This gives the protein CASSYSGVEQFF.

The genes are TRBV7-6 and TRBJ2-5; D is possibly TRBD1 or TRBD2 (5 bases each). The germline CDR1 and CDR2 sequences are SGHVS and FNYEAQ. V was trimmed by 4 bases and J by 1 base, leaving 22 bases between them. The CDR3 sequence is 18 residues long. Here the CDR3 reads CASSSRGRSPKSQETQYF. The CDR3 DNA reads TGTGCCAGCAGCTCCCGGGGCCGGTCCCCAAAGTCCCAAGAGACCCAGTACTTC.

This rearrangement joins TRBV5-6 to TRBJ2-7; a possible D gene is TRBD1 (5 bases). The CDR3 runs to 15 residues. V lost 4 bases, J lost 3 bases, and 17 bases lay in between. Germline V lookup: CDR1 SGHDT, CDR2 YYEEEE. CDR3 sequence (DNA): TGTGCCAGCAGCCAACAGTTGACAGAGAACTACGAGCAGTACTTC. It is translated as CASSQQLTENYEQYF. Together with reference TRBV5-6 and TRBJ2-7, the CDR3 gives the full variable domain: DAGVTQSPTHLIKTRGQQVTLRCSPKSGHDTVSWYQQALGQGPQFIFQYYEEEERQRGNFPDRFSGHQFPNYSSELNVNALLLGDSALYLCASSQQLTENYEQYFGPGTRLTVT.

The V call is TRBV20-1, the J call TRBJ2-3; 8 bases agree with TRBD2. The V segment lost 0 bases and the J segment 6 bases; nucleotides outside the gene matches: 11. The CDR3 covers 16 residues. Looked up from germline, CDR1 is DFQATT and CDR2 is SNEGSKA (reference sequence). The CDR3 nucleotides are TGCAGTGCTAGAGATCCATCGGGGGGGATCTGGGATACGCAGTATTTT. Amino acid sequence: CSARDPSGGIWDTQYF.

This sequence joins TRBV4-2 and TRBJ1-1; D not resolved. Germline CDR1 LGHNA, CDR2 YNFKEQ. The CDR3 sequence is 16 residues long. Trimming pared 1 base from V and 2 bases from J, leaving 14 bases between. CDR3 in amino acids: CASSQGSRTANTEAFF. CDR3 nucleotides: TGTGCCAGCAGCCAAGGATCTAGGACGGCCAACACTGAAGCTTTCTTT.

J is TRBJ2-7 and V is TRBV24-1; D possibly corresponds to TRBD1 (5 bases). Trimming removed 6 bases at V and 0 bases at J, with 5 bases between. In germline, CDR1 is KGHDR, CDR2 SFDVKD. This CDR3 has 12 amino acids. Here the CDR3 reads CATSQGSYEQYF. The DNA of the CDR3 is TGTGCCACCAGTCAGGGCTCCTACGAGCAGTACTTC.

The chain couples TRBV14 to TRBJ1-3, with TRBD1 matching over 7 bases. V dropped 4 bases and J dropped 4; count of bases not matched to a gene: 4. This CDR3 spans 14 amino acids. Germline loops: CDR1 SGHDN, CDR2 FVKESK. The CDR3 spells CASSPTGSGNTIYF. CDR3 DNA: TGTGCCAGCAGCCCGACAGGGTCCGGAAACACCATATATTTT.

The chain uses TRBV30 and TRBJ1-5, with 7 nucleotides matching TRBD1. CDR3 length equals 15 residues. After removal of 1 base from V and 6 bases from J, the junction contained 9 bases not matched to a gene. Germline-derived CDR1 and CDR2 are GTSNPN and SVGIG (reference sequence). DNA for the CDR3: TGTGCCTGGAGTGAGGGGGCAGGGGGAGTTCAGCCCCAGCATTTT. This translates into CAWSEGAGGVQPQHF.

The chain is built from TRBV6-5 and TRBJ2-5; 9 positions agree with TRBD1. The CDR3 consists of 14 residues. With V trimmed by 6 bases and J by 3 bases, 5 bases remained unmatched. The V gene's germline CDR1 is MNHEY and CDR2 SVGAGI. This chain's CDR3 is CASSRGQGEETQYF. The CDR3 nucleotides read TGTGCCAGCAGCCGGGGACAGGGTGAAGAGACCCAGTACTTC.

This chain links TRBV7-2 with TRBJ1-5, with 8 positions matching TRBD1. The J segment lost 6 bases and the V segment lost 2 bases, leaving 6 bases of the junction unmatched. Per the germline V gene, CDR1 is SGHTA and CDR2 is FQGNSA. The CDR3 is 15 residues long. CDR3 coding DNA: TGTGCCAGCAGCTTATTCTCAGGGGGCAGTCAGCCCCAGCATTTT. Translating gives CASSLFSGGSQPQHF.

V is TRBV20-1 and J is TRBJ2-1; 11 nucleotides agree with TRBD2. Unmatched junction bases numbered 12, after V lost 5 bases and J lost 6 bases. The germline gives CDR1 DFQATT, CDR2 SNEGSKA (reference sequence). The CDR3 spans 16 residues. In DNA form, the CDR3 reads TGCAGTGCTTCCGCTCTACTAGCGGGGGAGAGCAATGAGCAGTTCTTC. Translation: CSASALLAGESNEQFF.

The gene calls are TRBV7-9 and TRBJ2-7; D possibly corresponds to TRBD1 (5 bases). Germline CDR1 is SEHNR and CDR2 is FQNEAQ (reference sequence). The CDR3 has 12 amino acids. The V gene lost 11 bases and the J gene lost 3 bases, with 14 bases spanning the gap. CDR3 residues: CAGATLNYEQYF. DNA of the CDR3: TGTGCCGGGGCCACATTGAACTACGAGCAGTACTTC.

The gene calls are TRBV29-1 and TRBJ2-5, with 7 positions matching TRBD1. CDR3 length: 14 residues. The germline V gene has CDR1 SQVTM and CDR2 ANQGSEA. The ends lost 3 bases at V and 1 base at J; junction bases unmatched: 5. Here the CDR3 DNA reads TGCAGCGTTGATGGTTGGGACAGCCAAGAGACCCAGTACTTC. Protein product: CSVDGWDSQETQYF.

This sequence joins TRBV6-5 and TRBJ2-5, with a weak D call TRBD2 (5 bases). Germline-derived CDR1 and CDR2 are MNHEY and SVGAGI. Trimming removed 5 bases at V and 4 bases at J, with 17 bases between. The CDR3 covers 15 residues. The CDR3 sequence is CASSILRSGGETQYF. The CDR3 nucleotides read TGTGCCAGCAGTATCCTCCGATCCGGAGGAGAGACCCAGTACTTC.

V is TRBV7-9 and J is TRBJ2-1; D call uncertain. Between the trimmed V and J ends, which lost 1 base and 9 bases, there was a span of 4 bases. The CDR3 runs to 11 residues. Germline values: CDR1 SEHNR, CDR2 FQNEAQ (reference sequence). CDR3 sequence reads: CASSLDAEQFF. DNA of the CDR3: TGTGCCAGCAGCTTAGACGCTGAGCAGTTCTTC.

This rearrangement joins TRBV29-1 to TRBJ2-7, with D uncertain. The germline V gene encodes CDR1 SQVTM and CDR2 ANQGSEA. V lost 1 base, J lost 6 bases, and 13 bases lay in between. The CDR3 has 13 residues. CDR3 nucleotide sequence: TGCAGCGTTGAAGTCGACGGATCTGGCGAGCAGTACTTC. It codes for CSVEVDGSGEQYF.

The rearrangement joins TRBV3-1 to TRBJ2-5; D is ambiguous. Between the trimmed V and J ends, which lost 0 bases and 5 bases, there was a span of 7 bases. The CDR3 is made up of 13 amino acids. The germline CDR1 and CDR2 sequences are LGHDT and YNNKEL (reference sequence). CDR3 residues: CASSQDRRETQYF. The CDR3 DNA reads as TGTGCCAGCAGCCAAGATCGCAGGGAGACCCAGTACTTC.

This clonotype has a single count. The V and J genes are TRBV19 and TRBJ2-3; no clear D. Between the trimmed V and J ends, which lost 3 bases and 0 bases, there was a span of 10 bases. Germline CDR1 reads LNHDA; CDR2 reads SQIVND (reference sequence). This CDR3 is built from 15 residues. The CDR3 nucleotides read TGTGCCAGTAGTATCACGGGCCCTAGCACAGATACGCAGTATTTT. Amino acids: CASSITGPSTDTQYF. Supplemented by reference TRBV19 and TRBJ2-3, the full variable domain reads DGGITQSPKYLFRKEGQNVTLSCEQNLNHDAMYWYRQDPGQGLRLIYYSQIVNDFQKGDIAEGYSVSREKKESFPLTVTSAQKNPTAFYLCASSITGPSTDTQYFGPGTRLTVL.

The rearrangement joins TRBV21-1 to TRBJ2-1; TRBD1, the table's D call, lacks a check against the DNA. TRBV21-1 is a pseudogene. This CDR3 region has 12 residues. CDR3 loop: CAGDRVYCEQFF. In DNA, the CDR3 is TGTGCCGGAGACAGGGTTTATTGTGAGCAGTTCTTC.

The gene calls are TRBV7-8 and TRBJ2-5, with 7 nucleotides matching TRBD1. Per germline, CDR1 SGHVS and CDR2 FQNEAQ. This CDR3 has 15 residues. J lost 5 bases, V lost 0 bases, and 6 bases had no gene match. This chain's CDR3 is CASSLARVQGETQYF. The CDR3 coding sequence is TGTGCCAGCAGCTTAGCGAGGGTACAGGGGGAGACCCAGTACTTC.

The chain is built from TRBV12-3 or TRBV12-4 and TRBJ1-4; no clear D. V was trimmed by 4 bases and J by 8 bases, leaving 8 bases between them. The CDR3 length is 12 residues. The CDR3 DNA reads TGTGCCAGCAGTTCCCTGCGCGAAAAACTGTTTTTT. Amino acid sequence: CASSSLREKLFF.

The rearrangement joins TRBV6-5 to TRBJ2-1; D is perhaps TRBD1 (6 bases). V was clipped by 4 bases and J by 5 bases, with 15 bases between them. Germline CDR1 is MNHEY and CDR2 is SVGAGI. This CDR3 contains 15 residues. As DNA, the CDR3 is TGTGCCAGCAGTTTACAGGGTCCTTTTAACAATGAGCAGTTCTTC. It specifies CASSLQGPFNNEQFF.

The J gene is TRBJ1-1, the V gene TRBV6-5; D might be TRBD1 (5 bases). The CDR3 has 14 amino acids. The germline V gene has CDR1 MNHEY and CDR2 SVGAGI. Trimming stripped 6 bases from V and 4 bases from J, with 15 bases between. CDR3: CASSHVGGSTEAFF. The CDR3 region has the DNA TGTGCCAGCAGCCACGTGGGGGGGAGCACTGAAGCTTTCTTT.

This sequence joins TRBV6-2 or TRBV6-3 and TRBJ1-5; TRBD1 matches 9 bases. The CDR3 sequence is 14 residues long. Germline V lookup: CDR1 MNHEY, CDR2 SVGEGT. Germline trimming cut 4 bases from V and 6 bases from J; bases unmatched to any gene: 4. The CDR3 sequence is CASSSRQGVQPQHF. The CDR3 region has the DNA TGTGCCAGCAGTTCCCGACAGGGGGTTCAGCCCCAGCATTTT.

V is TRBV27 and J is TRBJ2-4; 8 bases fit TRBD2. Trimming cost V 8 bases and J 8 bases; bases outside gene matches: 8. Germline lookup yields CDR1 MNHEY and CDR2 SMNVEV (reference sequence). The CDR3 runs to 13 residues. CDR3 loop: CASAGGSMDIQYF. The DNA of the CDR3 is TGTGCCAGCGCGGGGGGCAGTATGGACATTCAGTACTTC.

The chain carries TRBV27 and TRBJ2-6; D may match TRBD1 or TRBD2 (5 bases each). CDR3 length: 15 residues. Germline-derived CDR1 and CDR2 are MNHEY and SMNVEV (reference sequence). V was cut by 10 bases and J by 0 bases, with 13 bases left in between. The chain's CDR3 is CATTSGTSGANVLTF. The CDR3 region has the DNA TGTGCCACCACATCCGGGACCTCTGGGGCCAACGTCCTGACTTTC.

As for this clonotype: Sequence at one end of the junction differs from germline and may be a read error. V is TRBV9 and J is TRBJ2-2; the D gene is possibly TRBD2 (5 bases). Germline values: CDR1 SGDLS, CDR2 YYNGEE. The CDR3 extends over 15 amino acids. The CDR3: CASSVAGSNTGEPFF. CDR3 bases: TGTGCCAGCAGCGTAGCTGGAAGCAACACCGGGGAGCCGTTTTTT.